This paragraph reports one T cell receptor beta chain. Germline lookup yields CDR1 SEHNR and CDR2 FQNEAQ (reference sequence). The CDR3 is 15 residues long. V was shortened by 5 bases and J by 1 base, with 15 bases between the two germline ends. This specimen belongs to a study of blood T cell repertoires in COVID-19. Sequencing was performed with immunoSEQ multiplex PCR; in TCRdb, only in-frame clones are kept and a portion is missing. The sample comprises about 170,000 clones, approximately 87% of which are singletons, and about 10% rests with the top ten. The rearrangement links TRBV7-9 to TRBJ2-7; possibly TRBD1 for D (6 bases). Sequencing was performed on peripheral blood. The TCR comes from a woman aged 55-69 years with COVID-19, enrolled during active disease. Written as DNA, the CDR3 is TGTGCCAGCAGCCCTAGACAGGACCTTTCCTACGAGCAGTACTTC. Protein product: CASSPRQDLSYEQYF.